Below are 18 T cell receptor beta chains sequenced from a single sample in a study of blood T cell repertoires in COVID-19. The method was immunoSEQ multiplex PCR; TCRdb's version includes in-frame clones alone and lacks a portion of them. The data contain some 90,000 clones, 80% of them singletons. Sequencing was carried out using peripheral blood. The receptors derive from a human donor in a cohort sampled during active COVID-19.

Only one count was recorded for this clone. V usage is TRBV28 and J usage is TRBJ1-1, with D possibly being TRBD1 (6 bases). Germline lookup yields CDR1 MDHEN and CDR2 SYDVKM. Trimming pared 10 bases from V and 0 bases from J, leaving 15 bases between. This CDR3 region has 14 residues. CDR3 DNA: TGTGCCACAGTTTCTTGGGGGCTGAACACTGAAGCTTTCTTT. This encodes CATVSWGLNTEAFF. The full variable domain, its missing parts supplied by reference TRBV28 and TRBJ1-1, is DVKVTQSSRYLVKRTGEKVFLECVQDMDHENMFWYRQDPGLGLRLIYFSYDVKMKEKGDIPEGYSVSREKKERFSLILESASTNQTSMYLCATVSWGLNTEAFFGQGTRLTVV.

This clone has a handful of counts. This sequence joins TRBV11-1 and TRBJ2-7; 8 bases fit TRBD1. Germline V gene lookup returns CDR1 SGHAT and CDR2 FQDESV (reference sequence). V lost 5 bases, J lost 3 bases, and 9 bases stayed unmatched. The CDR3 is 15 amino acids. CDR3 sequence: CASSPDRVLHYEQYF. CDR3 coding DNA: TGTGCCAGCAGCCCGGACAGGGTCTTACACTACGAGCAGTACTTC.

The J gene is TRBJ1-2, the V gene TRBV30, with TRBD1 as a possible D gene (6 bases). Germline-derived CDR1 and CDR2 are GTSNPN and SVGIG (reference sequence). This CDR3 comprises 14 residues. V was trimmed by 3 bases and J by 6 bases, leaving 17 bases between them. The CDR3 loop reads CAWRESGRTDGYTF. Here the CDR3 DNA reads TGTGCCTGGAGGGAGAGTGGAAGGACAGATGGCTACACCTTC.

This clone was seen a handful of times. For the CDR3, the DNA is TGTGCCAGCAGCTCAACCTGGGACAGGGGGGTTGGCTACACCTTC. Its protein is CASSSTWDRGVGYTF. V usage is TRBV11-2 and J usage is TRBJ1-2; 11 bases fit TRBD1. The CDR3 totals 15 residues. The J segment lost 7 bases and the V segment lost 4 bases, leaving 8 bases of the junction unmatched. Germline V gene lookup returns CDR1 SGHAT and CDR2 FQNNGV. Looking up the rest from reference TRBV11-2 and TRBJ1-2 gives the full variable domain: EAGVAQSPRYKIIEKRQSVAFWCNPISGHATLYWYQQILGQGPKLLIQFQNNGVVDDSQLPKDRFSAERLKGVDSTLKIQPAKLEDSAVYLCASSSTWDRGVGYTFGSGTRLTVV.

This chain uses TRBV2 with TRBJ1-2, with 9 bases aligning to TRBD1. The CDR3 runs to 15 residues. Per the germline V gene, CDR1 is SNHLY and CDR2 is FYNNEI. V dropped 6 bases and J dropped 4; count of bases not matched to a gene: 9. CDR3 nucleotide sequence: TGTGCCAGCAGCGCCGGCACAGGGGGCTCCTATGGCTACACCTTC. This codes for CASSAGTGGSYGYTF.

V gene TRBV3-1 (or the pseudogene TRBV3-2) combines with J gene TRBJ2-7, with D hard to call. This CDR3 spans 11 amino acids. Trimming pared 2 bases from V and 6 bases from J, leaving 5 bases between. Germline V gives CDR1 LGHDT, CDR2 YNNKEL (reference sequence). This chain's CDR3 is CASSQSAEQYF. Here the CDR3 DNA reads TGTGCCAGCAGCCAAAGCGCCGAGCAGTACTTC.

The chain couples TRBV7-2 to TRBJ1-5; D possibly corresponds to TRBD1 (6 bases). V was clipped by 1 base and J by 3 bases, with 16 bases between them. Germline values: CDR1 SGHTA, CDR2 FQGNSA. The CDR3 is 17 residues long. The CDR3 DNA sequence: TGTGCCAGCAGCTTAGATTTAGGTCGGGGGGCCAATCAGCCCCAGCATTTT. Translated: CASSLDLGRGANQPQHF.

The chain links TRBV5-1 to TRBJ2-7, with 11 bases identical to TRBD2. V trimming: 4 bases; J trimming: 4 bases; junction bases outside the gene matches: 10. The CDR3 length is 16 residues. CDR1 and CDR2 from the germline V gene are SGHRS and YFSETQ. CDR3 sequence reads: CASSASLAGGQYEQYF. The CDR3 coding sequence is TGCGCCAGCAGCGCTAGCCTAGCGGGAGGACAGTACGAGCAGTACTTC.

V is TRBV28 and J is TRBJ2-1, with 11 positions matching TRBD2. V was clipped by 5 bases and J by 6 bases; unmatched bases: 3. The CDR3 contains 14 residues. Looked up from germline, CDR1 is MDHEN and CDR2 is SYDVKM. Here the CDR3 reads CASSNSGRANEQFF. CDR3 nucleotide sequence: TGTGCCAGCAGTAATAGCGGGAGGGCCAATGAGCAGTTCTTC.

The chain recombines TRBV24-1 with TRBJ2-7; TRBD2 is a possible D gene (5 bases). Per the germline V gene, CDR1 is KGHDR and CDR2 is SFDVKD. This CDR3 is built from 17 residues. Trimming cost V 1 base and J 4 bases, with 19 bases left between them. The chain's CDR3 is CATSDFPKTERLYEQYF. CDR3 DNA sequence: TGTGCCACCAGTGATTTCCCTAAAACGGAGCGGTTATACGAGCAGTACTTC.

This chain joins TRBV11-1 and TRBJ2-7, with D possibly matching TRBD1 (6 bases). The V end lost 6 bases, the J end lost 2 bases, and 11 bases lay between the germline ends. The CDR3 totals 13 residues. Germline CDR1 and CDR2: SGHAT and FQDESV (reference sequence). Here the CDR3 DNA reads TGTGCCAGCAGGCAAAACAGGGCCTACGAGCAGTACTTC. This gives the protein CASRQNRAYEQYF.

This sequence joins TRBV18 and TRBJ2-5, with D hard to call. Germline CDR1 is KGHSH and CDR2 is LQKENI. The CDR3 is 15 amino acids. Trimming stripped 8 bases from V and 4 bases from J, with 20 bases between. The CDR3 sequence is CASTRQPLELETQYF. The CDR3 DNA sequence: TGTGCCAGCACCCGTCAACCCCTTGAACTAGAGACCCAGTACTTC.

J is TRBJ2-7 and V is TRBV5-1; D is unresolved. Germline V gene data show CDR1 as SGHRS and CDR2 as YFSETQ. Between the trimmed V and J ends, which lost 4 bases and 0 bases, there was a span of 11 bases. The CDR3 is 14 residues long. The CDR3, as DNA: TGCGCCAGCAGCCCTTATACGGGCTCCTACGAGCAGTACTTC. It is translated as CASSPYTGSYEQYF.

The table lists this clone with a count of one. This chain links TRBV7-9 with TRBJ1-2; maybe TRBD1 (6 bases). The CDR3 loop spans 13 amino acids. With 1 base removed from V and 6 bases from J, the gap between germline ends came to 9 bases. CDR1 is SEHNR, CDR2 FQNEAQ, per germline (reference sequence). CDR3 nucleotide sequence: TGTGCCAGCAGCTTAGGGCCAGGGGATGGCTACACCTTC. Translating it yields CASSLGPGDGYTF.

The rearrangement joins TRBV15 to TRBJ1-1; TRBD1 agrees at 8 bases. Germline CDR1 is LNHNV and CDR2 is YYDKDF (reference sequence). This CDR3 contains 16 residues. Trimming removed 0 bases from V and 6 bases from J; junction bases left unmatched: 9. The CDR3 sequence is CATSRDWTGPGAEAFF. CDR3 nucleotides: TGTGCCACCAGCAGAGATTGGACAGGGCCGGGTGCTGAAGCTTTCTTT.

The chain uses TRBV18 and TRBJ1-1; 8 nucleotides match TRBD1. The V gene's germline CDR1 is KGHSH and CDR2 LQKENI. The CDR3 has 14 amino acids. Trimming at V came to 4 bases and at J to 3 bases, leaving 4 bases not matched to a gene. In nucleotides, the CDR3 is TGTGCCAGCTCACTAACGGACAGGGACACTGAAGCTTTCTTT. The encoded protein is CASSLTDRDTEAFF.

This clone was detected many times. The V call is TRBV28, the J call TRBJ2-7; TRBD2 aligns across 9 bases. The CDR3 is 16 amino acids. V lost 6 bases to trimming and J lost 3 bases; unmatched junction nucleotides: 12. From germline, CDR1 is MDHEN and CDR2 SYDVKM. The CDR3 DNA follows: TGTGCCAGCAGCCCGAGCCGCGGCGGGAGGGTCTACGAGCAGTACTTC. Translating it yields CASSPSRGGRVYEQYF.

The chain carries TRBV9 and TRBJ2-7; a weak D match, TRBD2 (5 bases). CDR1 and CDR2 (germline): SGDLS, YYNGEE. V was shortened by 0 bases and J by 4 bases, with 11 bases between the two germline ends. CDR3 length: 14 residues. CDR3 in amino acids: CASSVATTGYEQYF. CDR3 nucleotide sequence: TGTGCCAGCAGCGTAGCTACGACGGGGTACGAGCAGTACTTC.